The subject of this entry is one T cell receptor beta chain. Its target is not known. This specimen belongs to a study of cytomegalovirus exposure and HLA in healthy donors. Study conclusions and caveats: By a later analysis, the bulk of CMV-associated TCR beta chains appeared HLA-restricted. Later analysis reportedly placed an Asian-associated ancestry cluster below the roughly 690-donor mean in N-insertions. Common viral pathogens seemed, in a later analysis, to connect with several of the most significant clusters.

PCR was performed using 60 Vbeta and 13 Jbeta primers. This table comes from immunoSEQ multiplex PCR, and its TCRdb copy is limited to in-frame clones, with some not included. This repertoire shows tens of thousands of clones, 80% found once; its top ten account for 1.1%. CDR1 SGDLS and CDR2 YYNGEE come from the germline V gene. This CDR3 has 15 amino acids. V lost 0 bases to trimming and J lost 8 bases; unmatched junction nucleotides: 7. The chain has TRBV9 and TRBJ2-1, with TRBD1 identical over 8 bases. The sample consisted of PBMCs. This TCR was sampled from a male donor in good health and CMV-seronegative. CDR3 coding DNA: TGTGCCAGCAGCGTAGATCAGACAGGGGCCGATGAGCAGTTCTTC. Protein: CASSVDQTGADEQFF.